Sequencing of this T cell receptor (beta chain) was carried out in a study of blood T cells in healthy people across ages. At the level of the study: Using template switching, researchers captured about one barcoded beta molecule for each two T cells.

CDR1 is MGHRA and CDR2 is YSYEKL in the germline V gene. The germline V and J ends were trimmed by 5 bases and 5 bases, with 12 bases remaining between them. This CDR3 spans 13 amino acids. Combining a sample-barcoded 5' primer with a J-beta primer mix, a second PCR ran for 7 to 11 cycles. MiXCR, run by TCRdb on the 5' RACE reads, gives a single entry per CDR3 protein. The repertoire consists of hundreds of thousands of distinct CDR3 sequences, with roughly 25% occurring once and the leading ten covering just under 9.5%. Separately, the same data were catalogued under a study of T cells of mothers and their children. From that paper: Detection of persistent microchimeric T cell clones did not occur.

Specimen: blood. The chain is built from TRBV4-1 and TRBJ2-5, with D unresolved. This sequence was found in a boy aged 5-17 years in good health. The CDR3 region has the DNA TGCGCCAGCAGCGTTGATGAGGTCGAGACCCAGTACTTC. Translating it yields CASSVDEVETQYF.